This TCR beta chain is from a study of T cell repertoires in aging, cancer and after chemotherapy. As for the study in general: Donors were grouped into six age bands spanning 30 or younger through 70 or older. Findings of the study overall: Untreated cancer patients had significantly lower blood TCR diversity than age-matched healthy donors.

This clonotype was found once. Its antigen is still unknown. Amplification of TCR beta used genomic DNA extracted from peripheral blood. TRB rearrangements spanning V, D and J were amplified using mixed TRB-A/B primers. TCRdb analysed the multiplex PCR reads with MiXCR anew, one entry per CDR3 protein. The top ten clones hold around 3.2% of a sample with under 4,000 distinct CDR3 sequences, nearly 45% of them seen once. This TCR was recovered from a human donor with a solid tumor. The sequenced sample was blood.

The CDR3 region has the DNA TGTGCCAGCAGCCTGAGACAGAGGGGCGAAAAACTGTTTTTT. This sequence encodes CASSLRQRGEKLFF. The V gene is TRBV7-2, the J gene TRBJ1-4, with D maybe TRBD1 (5 bases). The CDR3 is 14 amino acids. Looked up from germline, CDR1 is SGHTA and CDR2 is FQGNSA. Trimming shortened V by 5 bases and J by 8 bases, and 15 bases separated the two germline ends.